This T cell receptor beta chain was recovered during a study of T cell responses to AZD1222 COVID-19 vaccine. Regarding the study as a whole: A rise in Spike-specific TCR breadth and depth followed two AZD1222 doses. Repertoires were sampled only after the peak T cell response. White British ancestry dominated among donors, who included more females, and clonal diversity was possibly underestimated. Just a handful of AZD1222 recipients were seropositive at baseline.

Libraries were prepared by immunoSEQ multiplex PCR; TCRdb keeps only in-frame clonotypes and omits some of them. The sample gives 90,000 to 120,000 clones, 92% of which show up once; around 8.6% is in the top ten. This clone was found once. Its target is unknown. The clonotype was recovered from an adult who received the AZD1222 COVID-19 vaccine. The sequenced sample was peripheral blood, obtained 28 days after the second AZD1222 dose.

This CDR3 reads CSARPVGLHQETQYF. The DNA for the CDR3 is TGCAGCGCCCGCCCGGTGGGACTACACCAAGAGACCCAGTACTTC. The rearrangement uses TRBV29-1 and TRBJ2-5, with 7 bases that match TRBD2. V lost 7 bases and J lost 0; bases outside the gene matches: 11. The CDR3 is 15 residues long. CDR1 SQVTM and CDR2 ANQGSEA come from the germline V gene.